This T cell receptor (beta chain) is drawn from a study of CD8+ T cells in alopecia areata. Study background: Treated individuals took tofacitinib by mouth, 5 to 10 mg twice daily. Broader study findings: One nonresponder leaves baseline CD8+ expansion's link to response uncertain.

Noted treatment: oral pan-JAK inhibitor, 5-10 mg twice daily. It was from PBMCs that CD4+ and CD8+ T cells were sorted. Only a few counts were recorded for this clone. As yet, its antigen is unknown. RNA was isolated and reverse transcribed to cDNA, the sequencing template. Profiled with immunoSEQ multiplex PCR; TCRdb holds only in-frame clones, not every one. The sample lists about 200,000 clones, 35% to 40% occurring once. Germline CDR1 is SGHDT and CDR2 is YYEEEE. The germline V and J ends were trimmed by 2 bases and 1 base, with 6 bases remaining between them. The CDR3 has 14 amino acids. The receptor was derived from a human donor with alopecia areata. This sequence joins TRBV5-6 and TRBJ2-2; D is unresolved. The sequencing used CD4+ T cells sorted from blood, collected at week 34, from a patient treated with tofacitinib. The DNA of the CDR3 is TGTGCCAGCAGCTTCGGCAGGAACACCGGGGAGCTGTTTTTT. Residues: CASSFGRNTGELFF.